Below are 3 T cell receptor beta chains sequenced from a single sample in a study of CD8+ T cells in alopecia areata. After isolation, RNA underwent reverse transcription to generate cDNA as the sequencing template. The protocol was immunoSEQ multiplex PCR, while the TCRdb copy is restricted to in-frame clones and leaves out a portion. The sample has 170,000 or so clones, around 50% seen once. Source: CD4+ T cells sorted from blood, taken at week 0. The receptor set was obtained from a human donor with alopecia areata.

This chain uses TRBV15 with TRBJ2-5; D is possibly TRBD2 (6 bases). CDR3 length equals 15 residues. V shed 1 base and J shed 3 bases, with 12 bases lying between them. From germline, CDR1 is LNHNV and CDR2 YYDKDF (reference sequence). The CDR3 is CATSRGVLAEETQYF. As DNA, the CDR3 is TGTGCCACCAGCAGAGGGGTACTAGCAGAAGAGACCCAGTACTTC. The entire variable domain, with the rest obtained from reference TRBV15 and TRBJ2-5, is as follows: DAMVIQNPRYQVTQFGKPVTLSCSQTLNHNVMYWYQQKSSQAPKLLFHYYDKDFNNEADTPDNFQSRRPNTSFCFLDIRSPGLGDTAMYLCATSRGVLAEETQYFGPGTRLLVL.

This rearrangement joins TRBV5-1 to TRBJ1-2, with 8 bases lining up with TRBD1. Germline V gene data show CDR1 as SGHRS and CDR2 as YFSETQ. The CDR3 sequence is 17 residues long. Trimming removed 1 base from V and 3 bases from J; junction bases left unmatched: 11. CDR3 sequence reads: CASSLRQGTGDYYGYTF. Written as DNA, the CDR3 is TGCGCCAGCAGCTTGAGACAGGGGACCGGGGATTACTATGGCTACACCTTC.

The V call is TRBV2, the J call TRBJ1-5; 8 bases are shared with TRBD1. J lost 6 bases, V lost 3 bases, and 7 bases had no gene match. CDR1 and CDR2 from the germline V gene are SNHLY and FYNNEI. The CDR3 runs 15 residues. CDR3 coding DNA: TGTGCCAGCAGTGACAGGGGGCGCGGAAGTCAGCCCCAGCATTTT. Its translation is CASSDRGRGSQPQHF.